This T cell receptor beta chain was sequenced for a study of monozygotic twins with inflammatory bowel disease. The CDR3 has 12 residues. CDR1 and CDR2 from the germline V gene are MNHEY and SMNVEV (reference sequence). TCRdb re-analyzed the 5' RACE reads; it lists each CDR3 protein once, without DNA. With about 330,000 distinct CDR3 sequences in the sample, the ten largest clones hold around 2%. In the case of this clonotype: Its antigen is unidentified.

Points from the study as a whole: In patient repertoires, differing immunosuppressive treatments may have added some variability. Especially with disease activity, IBD patients had fewer clonotypes in common with others than healthy twins did.

This receptor was obtained from a human donor with ulcerative colitis or Crohn's disease, or a healthy co-twin of an affected twin (not recorded which). This chain joins TRBV27 and TRBJ1-1; with no DNA, the TCRdb D assignment of TRBD1 cannot be verified. The sample consisted of blood. CDR3 residues: CASRRGDREAFF.